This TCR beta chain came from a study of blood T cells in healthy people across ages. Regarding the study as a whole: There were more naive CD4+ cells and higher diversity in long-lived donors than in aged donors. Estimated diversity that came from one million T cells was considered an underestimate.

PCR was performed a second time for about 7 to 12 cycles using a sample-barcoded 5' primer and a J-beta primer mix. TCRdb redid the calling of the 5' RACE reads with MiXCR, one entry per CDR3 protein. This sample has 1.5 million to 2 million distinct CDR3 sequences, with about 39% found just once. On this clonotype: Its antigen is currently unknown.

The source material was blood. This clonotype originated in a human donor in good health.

This CDR3 reads CASSPHFNEQYF. In nucleotides, the CDR3 is TGTGCCAGCAGTCCCCACTTTAATGAGCAGTACTTC. V and J are TRBV27 and TRBJ2-5; D gene uncertain. The CDR3 covers 12 residues. V lost 5 bases, J lost 11 bases, and 15 bases lay in between. The germline V gene encodes CDR1 MNHEY and CDR2 SMNVEV (reference sequence).